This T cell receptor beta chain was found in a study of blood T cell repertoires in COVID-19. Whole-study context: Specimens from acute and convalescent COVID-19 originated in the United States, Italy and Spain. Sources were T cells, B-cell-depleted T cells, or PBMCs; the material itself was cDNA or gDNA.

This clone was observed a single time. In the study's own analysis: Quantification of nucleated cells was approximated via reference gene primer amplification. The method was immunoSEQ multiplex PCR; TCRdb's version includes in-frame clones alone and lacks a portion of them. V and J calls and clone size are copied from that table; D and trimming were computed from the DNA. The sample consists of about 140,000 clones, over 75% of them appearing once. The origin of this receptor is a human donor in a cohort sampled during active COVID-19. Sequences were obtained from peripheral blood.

CDR3 in amino acids: CASSIEDSHQETQYF. In DNA, the CDR3 is TGTGCCAGTAGTATCGAGGACAGTCACCAAGAGACCCAGTACTTC. V is TRBV19 and J is TRBJ2-5; tentatively, D is TRBD1 (6 bases). The ends were cut back, 3 bases at V and 0 bases at J, with 11 bases in the middle. Per the germline V gene, CDR1 is LNHDA and CDR2 is SQIVND (reference sequence). This CDR3 has 15 residues.